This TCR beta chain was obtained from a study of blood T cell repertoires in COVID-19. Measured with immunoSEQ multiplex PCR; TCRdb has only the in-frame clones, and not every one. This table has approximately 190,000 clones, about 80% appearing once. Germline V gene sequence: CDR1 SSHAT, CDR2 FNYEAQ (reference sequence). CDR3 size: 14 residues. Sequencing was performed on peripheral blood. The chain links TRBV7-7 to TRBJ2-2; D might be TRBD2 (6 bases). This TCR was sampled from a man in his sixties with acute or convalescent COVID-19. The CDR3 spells CATGLHPATGELFF. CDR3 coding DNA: TGTGCTACCGGACTACATCCCGCGACCGGGGAGCTGTTTTTT.